This TCR beta chain originates from a study of graft-versus-host responses after intestinal transplantation. As for the study in general: Recipients received multivisceral, liver-intestinal, or isolated intestinal transplants.

TCRdb keeps only in-frame clones here, not all; method: immunoSEQ multiplex PCR. Among about 9,500 clones listed, 85% to 90% were seen once. From germline, CDR1 is MDHEN and CDR2 SYDVKM. The CDR3 totals 13 residues. V was shortened by 3 bases and J by 3 bases, with 8 bases between the two germline ends. The material sequenced was PBMCs, taken approximately 240 days after intestinal transplant. The chain has TRBV28 and TRBJ1-1; D uncertain. The clonotype comes from a human patient who received an intestinal transplant, so some T cells may come from the graft donor. The chain's CDR3 is CASSLEGDTEAFF. The CDR3, as DNA: TGTGCCAGCAGTTTGGAGGGAGACACTGAAGCTTTCTTT.